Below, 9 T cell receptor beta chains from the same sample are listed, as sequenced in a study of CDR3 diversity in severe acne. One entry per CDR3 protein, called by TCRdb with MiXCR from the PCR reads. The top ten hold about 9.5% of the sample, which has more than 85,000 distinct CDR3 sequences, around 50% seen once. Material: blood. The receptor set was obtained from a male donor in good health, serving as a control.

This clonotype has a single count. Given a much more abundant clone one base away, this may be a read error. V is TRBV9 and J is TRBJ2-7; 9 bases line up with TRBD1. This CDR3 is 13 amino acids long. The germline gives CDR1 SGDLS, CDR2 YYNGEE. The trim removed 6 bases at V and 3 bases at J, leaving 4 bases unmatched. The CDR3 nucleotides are TGTGCCAGCACCCGGGACAGGGACTACGAGCAGTACTTC. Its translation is CASTRDRDYEQYF.

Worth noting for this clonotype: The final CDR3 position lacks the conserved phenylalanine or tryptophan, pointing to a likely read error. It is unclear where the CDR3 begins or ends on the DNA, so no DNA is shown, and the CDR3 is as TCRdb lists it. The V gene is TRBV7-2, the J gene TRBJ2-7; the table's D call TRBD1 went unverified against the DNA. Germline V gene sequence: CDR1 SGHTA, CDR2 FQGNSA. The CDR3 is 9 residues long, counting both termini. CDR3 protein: CASSFQAGT.

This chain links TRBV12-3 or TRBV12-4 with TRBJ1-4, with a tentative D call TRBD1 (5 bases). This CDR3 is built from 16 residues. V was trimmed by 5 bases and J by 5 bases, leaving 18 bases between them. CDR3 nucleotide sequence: TGTGCCAGCAGTCCCCCCGGGGAGCGGGGCAATGAAAAACTGTTTTTT. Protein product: CASSPPGERGNEKLFF.

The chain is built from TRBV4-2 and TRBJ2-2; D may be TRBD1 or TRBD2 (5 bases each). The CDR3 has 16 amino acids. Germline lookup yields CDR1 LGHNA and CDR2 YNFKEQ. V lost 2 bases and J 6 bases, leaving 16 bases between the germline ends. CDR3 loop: CASSQFYGARAGELFF. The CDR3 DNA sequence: TGTGCCAGCAGCCAATTCTACGGGGCTAGGGCCGGGGAGCTGTTTTTT.

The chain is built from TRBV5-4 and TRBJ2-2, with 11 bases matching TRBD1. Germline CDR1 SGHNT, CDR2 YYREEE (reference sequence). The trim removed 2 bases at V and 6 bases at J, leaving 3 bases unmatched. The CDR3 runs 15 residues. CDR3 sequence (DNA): TGTGCCAGCAGCTTAGGACAGGGGGCCCCCGGGGAGCTGTTTTTT. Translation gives CASSLGQGAPGELFF.

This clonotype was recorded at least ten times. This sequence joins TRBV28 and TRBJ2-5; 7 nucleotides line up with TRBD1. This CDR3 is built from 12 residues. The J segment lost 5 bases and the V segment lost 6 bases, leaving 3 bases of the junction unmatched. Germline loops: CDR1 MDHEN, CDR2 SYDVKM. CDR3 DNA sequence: TGTGCCAGCAGGACAGGGTATGAGACCCAGTACTTC. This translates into CASRTGYETQYF.

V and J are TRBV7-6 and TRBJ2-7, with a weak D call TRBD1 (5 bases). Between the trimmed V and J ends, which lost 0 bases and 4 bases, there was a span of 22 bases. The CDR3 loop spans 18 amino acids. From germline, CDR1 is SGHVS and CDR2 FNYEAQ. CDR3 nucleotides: TGTGCCAGCAGCTTAGCGTTTGGGGCTACTCCCTCGGATTACGAGCAGTACTTC. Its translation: CASSLAFGATPSDYEQYF.

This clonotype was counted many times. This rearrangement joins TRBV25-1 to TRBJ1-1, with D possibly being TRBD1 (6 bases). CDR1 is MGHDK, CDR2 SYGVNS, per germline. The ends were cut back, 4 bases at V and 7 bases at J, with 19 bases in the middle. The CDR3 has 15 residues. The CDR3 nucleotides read TGTGCCAGCAGTGTTCAAGGGGGGGCTATCGGTGAAGCTTTCTTT. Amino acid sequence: CASSVQGGAIGEAFF.

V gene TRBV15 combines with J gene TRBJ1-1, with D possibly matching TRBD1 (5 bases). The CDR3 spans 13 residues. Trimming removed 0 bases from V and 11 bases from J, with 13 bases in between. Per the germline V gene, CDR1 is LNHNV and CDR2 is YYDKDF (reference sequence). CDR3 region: CATSRDPWGAAFF. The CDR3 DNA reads TGTGCCACCAGCAGAGATCCGTGGGGCGCGGCTTTCTTT.